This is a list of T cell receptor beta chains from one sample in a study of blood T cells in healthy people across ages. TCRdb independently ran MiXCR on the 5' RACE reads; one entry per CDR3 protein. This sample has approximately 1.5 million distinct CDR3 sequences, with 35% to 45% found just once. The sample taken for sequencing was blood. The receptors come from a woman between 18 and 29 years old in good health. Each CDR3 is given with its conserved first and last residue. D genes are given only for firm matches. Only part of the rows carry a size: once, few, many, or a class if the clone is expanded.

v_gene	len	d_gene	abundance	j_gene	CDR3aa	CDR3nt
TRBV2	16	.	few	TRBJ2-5	CASSETRARYQETQYF	TGTGCCAGCAGTGAAACACGAGCTCGTTACCAAGAGACCCAGTACTTC
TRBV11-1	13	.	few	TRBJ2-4	CASSLTGMDIQYF	TGTGCCAGCAGCCTAACGGGGATGGACATTCAGTACTTC
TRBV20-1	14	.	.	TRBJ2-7	CSAGRAADSYEQYF	TGCAGTGCTGGACGAGCGGCGGACTCCTACGAGCAGTACTTC
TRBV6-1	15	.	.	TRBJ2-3	CASSARFLPTDTQYF	TGTGCCAGCAGCGCTAGGTTCCTTCCTACAGATACGCAGTATTTT
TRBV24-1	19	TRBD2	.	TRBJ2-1	CATSDLPGLAGGPYNEQFF	TGTGCCACCAGTGATTTGCCCGGACTAGCGGGAGGACCGTACAATGAGCAGTTCTTC
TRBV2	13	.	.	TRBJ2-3	CASARQLGDTQYF	TGTGCCAGCGCGCGGCAGTTGGGAGATACGCAGTATTTT
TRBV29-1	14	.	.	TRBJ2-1	CSAGGRGNYNEQFF	TGCAGCGCCGGTGGGCGGGGAAACTACAATGAGCAGTTCTTC
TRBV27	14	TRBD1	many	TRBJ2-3	CASSRDSRTDTQYF	TGTGCCAGCAGCAGGGACAGCCGCACAGATACGCAGTATTTT
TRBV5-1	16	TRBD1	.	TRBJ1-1	CASSLSSRQGNTEAFF	TGCGCCAGCAGCCTAAGCTCTAGACAGGGGAACACTGAAGCTTTCTTT
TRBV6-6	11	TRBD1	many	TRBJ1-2	CASSTGGGYTF	TGTGCCAGCAGCACAGGGGGTGGCTACACCTTC
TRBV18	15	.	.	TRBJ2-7	CASSTLAELSYEQYF	TGTGCCAGCTCAACCCTAGCCGAACTCTCCTACGAGCAGTACTTC
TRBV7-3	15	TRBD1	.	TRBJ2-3	CASSLTGFGTDTQYF	TGTGCCAGCAGCCTGACAGGGTTTGGCACAGATACGCAGTATTTT
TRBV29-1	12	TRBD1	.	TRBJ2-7	CSASPGTAEQYF	TGCAGCGCTAGCCCCGGGACAGCCGAGCAGTACTTC
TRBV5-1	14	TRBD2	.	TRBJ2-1	CASSLRGGSCEQFF	TGCGCCAGCAGCTTGAGAGGCGGGAGTTGTGAGCAGTTCTTC
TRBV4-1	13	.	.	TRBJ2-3	CASSQAGGRPQYF	TGCGCCAGCAGCCAAGCAGGCGGCCGCCCGCAGTATTTT
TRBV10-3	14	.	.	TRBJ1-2	CAIREGSSSYGYTF	TGTGCCATCAGGGAGGGGTCCAGTTCCTATGGCTACACCTTC
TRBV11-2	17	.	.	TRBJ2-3	CASSDRGAGSSTDTQYF	TGTGCCAGCAGCGATCGAGGGGCGGGGTCTAGCACAGATACGCAGTATTTT
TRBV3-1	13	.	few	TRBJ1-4	CASSLLNNEKLFF	TGTGCCAGCAGCCTACTGAATAATGAAAAACTGTTTTTT
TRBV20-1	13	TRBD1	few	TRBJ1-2	CSAIKQGTGGYTF	TGCAGTGCTATAAAACAGGGGACTGGGGGCTACACCTTC
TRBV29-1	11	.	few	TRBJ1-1	CSVLSGSQAFF	TGCAGCGTCCTCTCCGGGAGTCAAGCTTTCTTT
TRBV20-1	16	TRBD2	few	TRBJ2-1	CSAPERGLAAYNEQFF	TGCAGTGCTCCCGAGCGTGGACTAGCGGCTTACAATGAGCAGTTCTTC
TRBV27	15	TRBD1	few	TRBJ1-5	CASSLRQGRFQPQHF	TGTGCCAGCAGCCTCCGACAGGGTCGGTTTCAGCCCCAGCATTTT
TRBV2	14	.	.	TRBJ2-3	CASRGGAHTDTQYF	TGTGCCAGCAGGGGGGGGGCCCACACAGATACGCAGTATTTT
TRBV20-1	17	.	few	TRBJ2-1	CSARVGSPKGWIDEQFF	TGCAGTGCTAGAGTTGGCTCCCCTAAAGGGTGGATCGATGAGCAGTTCTTC
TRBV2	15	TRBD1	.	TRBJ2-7	CASSARTGLTREQYF	TGTGCCAGCAGTGCGAGGACAGGATTAACCCGGGAGCAGTACTTC
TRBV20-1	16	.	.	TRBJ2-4	CSAGHIEVGIKNIQYF	TGCAGTGCTGGCCACATCGAGGTGGGGATCAAAAACATTCAGTACTTC
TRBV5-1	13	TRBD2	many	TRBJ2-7	CASSMTSDYEQYF	TGCGCCAGCAGCATGACTAGCGACTACGAGCAGTACTTC
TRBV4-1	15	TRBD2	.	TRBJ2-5	CASGYREGYQETQYF	TGCGCCAGCGGGTATCGGGAGGGATACCAAGAGACCCAGTACTTC
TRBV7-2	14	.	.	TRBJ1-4	CASSRRQGREKLFF	TGTGCCAGCAGCCGCCGGCAGGGTCGGGAAAAACTGTTTTTT
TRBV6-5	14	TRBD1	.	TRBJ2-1	CASSYLGQGDEQFF	TGTGCCAGCAGTTACTTAGGACAGGGGGATGAGCAGTTCTTC
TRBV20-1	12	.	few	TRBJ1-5	CSAVGYRQPQHF	TGCAGTGCTGTTGGATACAGGCAGCCCCAGCATTTT
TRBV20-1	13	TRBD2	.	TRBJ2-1	CSAKAGGLGEQFF	TGCAGTGCAAAAGCGGGGGGGCTGGGTGAGCAGTTCTTC